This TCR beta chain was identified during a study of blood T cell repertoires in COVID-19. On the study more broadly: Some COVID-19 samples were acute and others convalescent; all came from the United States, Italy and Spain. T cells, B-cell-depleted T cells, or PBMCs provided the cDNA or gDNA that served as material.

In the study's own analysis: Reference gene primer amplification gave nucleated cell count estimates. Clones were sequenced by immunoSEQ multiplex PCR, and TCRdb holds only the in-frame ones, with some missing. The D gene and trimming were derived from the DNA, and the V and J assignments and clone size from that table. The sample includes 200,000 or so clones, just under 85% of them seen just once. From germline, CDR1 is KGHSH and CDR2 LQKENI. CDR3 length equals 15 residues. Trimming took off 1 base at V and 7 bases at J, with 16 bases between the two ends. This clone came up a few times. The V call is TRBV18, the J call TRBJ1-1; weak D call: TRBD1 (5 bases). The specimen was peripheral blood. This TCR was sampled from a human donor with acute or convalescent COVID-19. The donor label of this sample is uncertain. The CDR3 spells CASSPRPGGEGEAFF. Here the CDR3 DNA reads TGTGCCAGCTCACCACGTCCGGGGGGAGAGGGTGAAGCTTTCTTT.